Described below is a single TCR beta chain sequence and its context. There is no known antigen for this receptor. Nothing much larger sits one base from this clone, and base qualities are not available. Trimming takes 4 bases off V and 7 bases off J; junction bases not matched to a gene: 12. The CDR3 contains 15 residues, cysteine and phenylalanine counted. Kept here is only the CDR3 DNA, which spans 45 bases and is read in frame from base 1. The germline V gene sets CDR1 to MRHNA and CDR2 to SNTAGT. Library construction relied on RACE. The sample was run on a NextSeq 500. Library preparation attached unique molecular identifiers to individual cDNA molecules for quantitative, reproducible TCR counting. From each blood RNA sample, both TCR alpha and TCR beta chains were sequenced. In the paper's pipeline: Samples had a median of roughly 99,000 TCRs, with a range from about 20,000 to 690,600. V, J and CDR3 annotation of the TCR reads was carried out using the Decombinator software suite. To make PS versus PT1 abundance plots, every sample was subsampled to the same number of TCRs (28,000). Expanded TCRs were defined as absent before sensitization and observed at least eight times at the 2-week time point. TCRdb reworked the public reads: Q25 trimming with fastp, MiXCR clone assembly, productive beta chains retained. Every CDR3 protein is listed once, alongside the most common genes and DNA of its rows. These V and J calls derive from TCRdb rather than the authors' analysis. Across this sample there are a few hundred thousand distinct CDR3 sequences, with about 6.9% seen only once. Around 5.8% of the sample is held by the ten biggest clonotypes.

The meaning of the sample's time point label: patch test 2, 6 weeks after DPC sensitization. The treatment or condition label, as the study defines it: therapeutic diphenylcyclopropenone sensitization with weekly scalp DPC. At each patch-test visit, blood was drawn before the patch test was applied. To be eligible, patients had to be aged 18 to 70, diagnosed with alopecia and judged suitable for DPC therapy, while pregnant patients were excluded. Total RNA was extracted from unfractionated whole blood collected in Tempus Blood RNA tubes. The sample originates from a study of human T cells and chemical hapten exposure (dated by TCRdb to the early 2020s). At the level of the whole study: For sensitization, 2% DPC in acetone was applied to a 2 cm by 2 cm area of upper inner arm skin. Weekly therapeutic DPC doses were additionally applied to the scalp of patients throughout the roughly 23-week study period. Libraries were pooled for sequencing, and variation in per-sample TCR yields was attributed mainly to small differences in library volumes within the pool. Most of the patients in the cohort were female, and the cohort covered alopecia areata with under or over 50% scalp involvement, alopecia totalis and alopecia universalis. For TCR sequencing, blood came from 25 to 30 alopecia patients at anywhere from one to four time points (pre-sensitization, 2, 6 and 24 weeks). Patient blood was sampled pre-sensitization (week 0) and at 2, 6 and about 24 weeks after DPC sensitization. Patch testing on the upper back used Finn chambers containing 0.01% DPC, with scoring done after 6 days according to International Contact Dermatitis Research Group standards. In alopecia patients, the study followed how the peripheral blood TCR repertoire changed in vivo over primary and secondary sensitization to diphenylcyclopropenone (DPC), a hapten.

Overall study results and their limits: Patch test score was positively correlated with the number of PT1 expanded TCRs, with significance at thresholds 8, 16 and 32 but not at 4. Significantly more large CDR3 similarity clusters were formed by expanded TCRs than by pre-sensitization or healthy control sets, consistent with antigen-driven responses. Repeated subsampling changed both the strength of the expansion versus patch-test correlation and the threshold at which that correlation became significant. No change with DPC sensitization was found in the number of TCRs above 1 in 1000 frequency, and no evidence of global repertoire structure alterations was found. Because every patient had alopecia, a presumed autoimmune disease, the patients' immune response might differ from that of healthy individuals.

This TCR derives from a woman between 18 and 29 years old with alopecia areata. Some clones in this sample may be carry-over from other donors' samples. Sequences were derived from whole blood, sampled in connection with sensitization to the hapten diphenylcyclopropenone (DPC). Rearrangement joined TRBV6-4 to TRBJ1-2; 7 of the junction bases match TRBD1. The CDR3 region reads CASSADDRVGGGYTF. The DNA sequence reads TGTGCCAGCAGTGCCGACGACAGGGTGGGTGGTGGCTACACCTTC.